This section outlines one TCR beta chain sequence together with its context. Its antigen is still unknown. Each unsorted sample relied on some 90 million PBMCs as its source of genomic DNA. This sample is part of a study of shared clonotypes between healthy human individuals. Overall study context: The donors, two women and a few men, were aged 18 to 49. Whole-study findings and limits: Among donors, sharing of clonotypes was expected to be affected by sequencing depth.

It was at deep level that the assay was run. The data were produced by immunoSEQ multiplex PCR, yet TCRdb's version contains in-frame clones alone and is incomplete. The data show roughly 450,000 clones, with about four fifths seen just once and roughly 13% held by the top ten. Germline values: CDR1 SGHTA, CDR2 FQGNSA. There are 14 residues in the CDR3. V lost 5 bases, J lost 8 bases, and 7 bases stayed unmatched. The rearrangement uses TRBV7-2 and TRBJ2-1; 9 bases are a match to TRBD2. This clonotype was sampled from a woman in her forties in good health. Some clones in this sample may be carry-over from other donors' samples. The sample consisted of PBMCs. CDR3 residues: CASSIGGGRDEQFF. For the CDR3, the DNA is TGTGCCAGCAGCATAGGGGGCGGGAGGGATGAGCAGTTCTTC.